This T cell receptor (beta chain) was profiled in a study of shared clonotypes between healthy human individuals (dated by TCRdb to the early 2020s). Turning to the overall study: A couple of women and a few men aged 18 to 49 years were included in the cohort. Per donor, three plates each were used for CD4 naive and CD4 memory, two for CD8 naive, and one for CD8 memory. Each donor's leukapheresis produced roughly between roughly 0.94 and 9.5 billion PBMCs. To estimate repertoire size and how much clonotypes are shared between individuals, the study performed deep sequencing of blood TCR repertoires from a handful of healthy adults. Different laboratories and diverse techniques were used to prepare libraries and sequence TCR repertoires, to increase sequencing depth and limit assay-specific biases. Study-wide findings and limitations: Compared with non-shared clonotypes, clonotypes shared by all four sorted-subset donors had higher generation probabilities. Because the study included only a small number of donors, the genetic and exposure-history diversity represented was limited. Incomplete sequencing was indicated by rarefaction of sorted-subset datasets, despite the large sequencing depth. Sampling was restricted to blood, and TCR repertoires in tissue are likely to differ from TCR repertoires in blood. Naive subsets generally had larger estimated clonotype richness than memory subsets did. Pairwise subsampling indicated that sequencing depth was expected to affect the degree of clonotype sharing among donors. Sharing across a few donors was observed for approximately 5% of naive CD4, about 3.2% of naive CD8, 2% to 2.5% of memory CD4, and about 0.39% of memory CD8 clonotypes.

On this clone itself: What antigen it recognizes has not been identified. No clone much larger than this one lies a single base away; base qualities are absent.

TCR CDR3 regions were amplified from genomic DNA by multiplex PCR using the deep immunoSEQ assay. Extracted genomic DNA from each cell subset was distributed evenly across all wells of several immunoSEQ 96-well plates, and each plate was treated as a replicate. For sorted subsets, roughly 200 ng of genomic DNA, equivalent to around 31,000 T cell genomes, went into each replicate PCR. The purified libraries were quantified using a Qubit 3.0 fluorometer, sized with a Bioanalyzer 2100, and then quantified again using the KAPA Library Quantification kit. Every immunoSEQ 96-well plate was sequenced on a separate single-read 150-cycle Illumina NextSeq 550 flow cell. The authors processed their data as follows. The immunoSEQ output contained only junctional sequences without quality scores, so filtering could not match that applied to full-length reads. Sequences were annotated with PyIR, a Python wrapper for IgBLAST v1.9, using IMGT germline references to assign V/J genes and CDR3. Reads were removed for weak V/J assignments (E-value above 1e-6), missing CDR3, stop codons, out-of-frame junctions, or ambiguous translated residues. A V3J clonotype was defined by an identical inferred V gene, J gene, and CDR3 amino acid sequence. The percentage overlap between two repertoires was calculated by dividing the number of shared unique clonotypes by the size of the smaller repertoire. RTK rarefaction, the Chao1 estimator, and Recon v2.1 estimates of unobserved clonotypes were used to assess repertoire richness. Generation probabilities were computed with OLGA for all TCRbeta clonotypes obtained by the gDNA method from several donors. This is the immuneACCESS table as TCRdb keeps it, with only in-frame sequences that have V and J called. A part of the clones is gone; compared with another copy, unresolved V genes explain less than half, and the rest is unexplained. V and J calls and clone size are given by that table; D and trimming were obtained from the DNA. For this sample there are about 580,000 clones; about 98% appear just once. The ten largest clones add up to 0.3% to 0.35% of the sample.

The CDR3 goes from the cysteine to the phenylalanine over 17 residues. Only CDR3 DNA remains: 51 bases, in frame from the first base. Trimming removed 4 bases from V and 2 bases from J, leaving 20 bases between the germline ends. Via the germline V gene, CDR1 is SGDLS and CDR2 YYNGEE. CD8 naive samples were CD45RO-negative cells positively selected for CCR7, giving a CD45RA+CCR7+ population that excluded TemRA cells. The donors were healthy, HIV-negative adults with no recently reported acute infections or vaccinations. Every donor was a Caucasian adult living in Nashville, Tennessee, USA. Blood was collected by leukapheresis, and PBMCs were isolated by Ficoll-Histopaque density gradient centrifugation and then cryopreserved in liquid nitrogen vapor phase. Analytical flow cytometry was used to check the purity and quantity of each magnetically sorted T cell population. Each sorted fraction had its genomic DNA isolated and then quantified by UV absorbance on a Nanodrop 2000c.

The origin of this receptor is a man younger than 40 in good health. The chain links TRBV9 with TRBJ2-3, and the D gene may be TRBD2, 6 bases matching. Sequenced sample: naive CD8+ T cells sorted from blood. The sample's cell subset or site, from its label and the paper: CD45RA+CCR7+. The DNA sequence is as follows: TGTGCCAGCAGCCTTCGGGACTCACAAATTCCCACAGATACGCAGTATTTT. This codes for CASSLRDSQIPTDTQYF.